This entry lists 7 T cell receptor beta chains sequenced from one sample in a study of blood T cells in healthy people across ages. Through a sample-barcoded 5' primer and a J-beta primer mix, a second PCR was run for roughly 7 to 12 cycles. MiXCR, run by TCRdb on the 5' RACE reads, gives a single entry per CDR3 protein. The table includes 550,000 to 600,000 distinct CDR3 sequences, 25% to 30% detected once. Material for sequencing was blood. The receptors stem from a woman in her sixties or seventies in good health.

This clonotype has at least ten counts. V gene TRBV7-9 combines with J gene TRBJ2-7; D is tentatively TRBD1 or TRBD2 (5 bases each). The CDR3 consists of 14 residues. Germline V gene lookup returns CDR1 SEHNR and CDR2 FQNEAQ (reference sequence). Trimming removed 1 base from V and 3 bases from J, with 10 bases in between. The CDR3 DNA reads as TGTGCCAGCAGCTTAGTGCCAGGGAGCTACGAGCAGTACTTC. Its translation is CASSLVPGSYEQYF.

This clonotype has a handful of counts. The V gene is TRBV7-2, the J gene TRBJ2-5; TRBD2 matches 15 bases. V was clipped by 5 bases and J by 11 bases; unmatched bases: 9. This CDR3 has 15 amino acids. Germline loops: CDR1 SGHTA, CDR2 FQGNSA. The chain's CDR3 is CASSLGLAGGREQYF. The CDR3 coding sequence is TGTGCCAGCAGCCTGGGACTAGCGGGGGGCCGGGAGCAGTACTTC.

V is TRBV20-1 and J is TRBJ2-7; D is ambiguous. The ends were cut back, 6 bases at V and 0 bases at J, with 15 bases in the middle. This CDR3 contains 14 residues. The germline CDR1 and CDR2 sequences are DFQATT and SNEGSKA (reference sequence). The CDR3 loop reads CSANSGGRSYEQYF. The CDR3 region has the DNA TGCAGTGCCAACTCGGGTGGTCGCTCCTACGAGCAGTACTTC.

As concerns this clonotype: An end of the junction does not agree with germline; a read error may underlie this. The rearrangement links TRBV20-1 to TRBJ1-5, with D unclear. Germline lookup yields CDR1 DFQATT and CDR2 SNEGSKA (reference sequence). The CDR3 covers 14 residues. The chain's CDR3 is CSASLAYNNLPQHF. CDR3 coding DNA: TGCAGTGCTAGTTTAGCTTATAACAATCTGCCCCAGCATTTT.

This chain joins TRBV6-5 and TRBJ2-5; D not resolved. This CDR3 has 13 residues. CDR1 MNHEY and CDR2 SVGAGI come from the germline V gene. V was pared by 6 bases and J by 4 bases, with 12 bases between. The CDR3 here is CASSKHGSETQYF. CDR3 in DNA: TGTGCCAGCAGCAAACACGGTTCAGAGACCCAGTACTTC.

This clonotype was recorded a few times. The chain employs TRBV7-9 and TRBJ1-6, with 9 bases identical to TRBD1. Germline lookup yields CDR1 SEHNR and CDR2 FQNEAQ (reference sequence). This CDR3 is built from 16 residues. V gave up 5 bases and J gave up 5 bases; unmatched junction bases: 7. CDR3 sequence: CASSRPGTGNNSPLHF. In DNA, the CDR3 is TGTGCCAGCAGCCGTCCTGGGACAGGGAATAATTCACCCCTCCACTTT.

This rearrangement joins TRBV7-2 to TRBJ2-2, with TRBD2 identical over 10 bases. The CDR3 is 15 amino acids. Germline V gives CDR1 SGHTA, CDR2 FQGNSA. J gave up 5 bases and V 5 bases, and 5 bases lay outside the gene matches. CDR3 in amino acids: CASSPSGGWTGELFF. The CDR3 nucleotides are TGTGCCAGCAGCCCTAGCGGGGGTTGGACCGGGGAGCTGTTTTTT.